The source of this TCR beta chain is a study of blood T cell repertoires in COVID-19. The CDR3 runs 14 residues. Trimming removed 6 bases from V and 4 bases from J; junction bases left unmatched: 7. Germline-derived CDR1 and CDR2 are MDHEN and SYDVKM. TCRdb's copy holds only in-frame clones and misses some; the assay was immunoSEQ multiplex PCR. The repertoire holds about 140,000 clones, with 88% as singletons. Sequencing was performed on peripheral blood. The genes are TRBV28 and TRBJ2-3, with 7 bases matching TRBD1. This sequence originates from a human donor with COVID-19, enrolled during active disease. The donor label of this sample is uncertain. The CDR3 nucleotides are TGTGCCAGCAGGACTCCCCAGGGGGCAGATACGCAGTATTTT. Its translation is CASRTPQGADTQYF.